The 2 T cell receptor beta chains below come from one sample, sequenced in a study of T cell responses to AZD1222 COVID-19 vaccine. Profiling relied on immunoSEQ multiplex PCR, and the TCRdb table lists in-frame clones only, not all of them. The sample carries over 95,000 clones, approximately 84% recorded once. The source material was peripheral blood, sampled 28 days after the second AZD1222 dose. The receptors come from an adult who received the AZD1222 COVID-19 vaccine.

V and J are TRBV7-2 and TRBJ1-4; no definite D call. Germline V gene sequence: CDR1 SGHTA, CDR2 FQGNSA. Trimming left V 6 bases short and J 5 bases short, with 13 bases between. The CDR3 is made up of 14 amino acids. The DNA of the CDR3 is TGTGCCAGCAGGCCCGGGCCCTCCAATGAAAAACTGTTTTTT. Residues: CASRPGPSNEKLFF.

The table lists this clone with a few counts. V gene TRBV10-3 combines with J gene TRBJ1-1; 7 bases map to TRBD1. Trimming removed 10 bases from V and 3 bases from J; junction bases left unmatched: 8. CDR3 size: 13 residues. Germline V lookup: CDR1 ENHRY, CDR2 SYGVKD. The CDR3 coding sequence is TGTGCCAATAAAGGACAGGATTACACTGAAGCTTTCTTT. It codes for CANKGQDYTEAFF.